The clone carrying this T cell receptor beta chain showed up many times. This entry comes from a study of neurological immune-mediated disorders. The time point was: longitudinal time-point 3. TCRdb used MiXCR to reprocess the 5' RACE reads, holding one entry per CDR3 protein. This sample has 93,000 or so distinct CDR3 sequences, with less than 14% found just once. Source material: PBMCs. The receptor was isolated from a female donor with HTLV-1-associated myelopathy (HAM/TSP).

This CDR3 reads CSARQGVSGELFF. The DNA of the CDR3 is TGCAGTGCGCGACAGGGAGTTTCCGGGGAGCTGTTTTTT. The V and J genes are TRBV20-1 and TRBJ2-2; 7 bases match TRBD1. After removal of 6 bases from V and 6 bases from J, the junction contained 7 bases not matched to a gene. The CDR3 extends over 13 amino acids. Per germline, CDR1 DFQATT and CDR2 SNEGSKA (reference sequence).